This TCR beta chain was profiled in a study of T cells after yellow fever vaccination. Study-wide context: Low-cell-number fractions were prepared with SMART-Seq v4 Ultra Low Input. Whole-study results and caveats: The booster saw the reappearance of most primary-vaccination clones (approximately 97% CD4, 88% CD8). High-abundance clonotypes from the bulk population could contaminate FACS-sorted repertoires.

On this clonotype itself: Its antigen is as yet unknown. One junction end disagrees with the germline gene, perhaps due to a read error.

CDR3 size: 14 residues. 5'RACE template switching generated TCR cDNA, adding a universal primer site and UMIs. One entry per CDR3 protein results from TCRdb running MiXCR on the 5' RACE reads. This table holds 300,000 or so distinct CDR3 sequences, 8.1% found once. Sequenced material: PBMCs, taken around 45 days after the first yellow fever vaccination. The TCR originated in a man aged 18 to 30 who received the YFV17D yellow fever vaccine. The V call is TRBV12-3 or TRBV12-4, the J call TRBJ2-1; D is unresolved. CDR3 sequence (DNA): TGCGCCAGCACTCATTGGAGCTCCTACAATGAGCAGTTCTTC. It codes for CASTHWSSYNEQFF.